Below, 15 T cell receptor beta chains from the same sample are listed, as sequenced in a study of PD-1 blockade in classical Hodgkin lymphoma. TCRdb's table, derived via immunoSEQ multiplex PCR, lists solely in-frame clones and lacks some. The sample carries about 9,900 clones, 80% to 95% recorded once. Autologous stem cell transplantation was followed by relapse in every patient, and brentuximab vedotin exposure varied. The sequences come from peripheral blood mononuclear cells (PBMCs), collected at baseline. These TCRs come from a human donor with classical Hodgkin lymphoma.

The J gene is TRBJ1-2, the V gene TRBV6-1, with 7 bases matching TRBD1. Per germline, CDR1 MNHNS and CDR2 SASEGT. The ends lost 3 bases at V and 8 bases at J; junction bases unmatched: 9. This CDR3 has 14 amino acids. The CDR3 here is CASSDPEGARGYTF. CDR3 DNA: TGTGCCAGCAGTGATCCCGAGGGGGCGAGAGGCTACACCTTC.

The V and J genes are TRBV29-1 and TRBJ2-7; the match to TRBD1 covers 8 bases. Germline trimming cut 2 bases from V and 4 bases from J; bases unmatched to any gene: 1. Per the germline V gene, CDR1 is SQVTM and CDR2 is ANQGSEA. The CDR3 runs 12 residues. CDR3 loop: CSVEQGAYEQYF. For the CDR3, the DNA is TGCAGCGTTGAACAGGGGGCGTACGAGCAGTACTTC.

The chain couples TRBV7-3 to TRBJ1-1, with 7 bases identical to TRBD1. The ends lost 6 bases at V and 4 bases at J; junction bases unmatched: 5. Germline loops: CDR1 SGHTA, CDR2 FQGTGA. CDR3 length: 13 amino acids. CDR3 DNA: TGTGCCAGCAGGCCCACAGGGGTCACTGAAGCTTTCTTT. Its translation is CASRPTGVTEAFF.

The V gene is TRBV28, the J gene TRBJ1-1, with no clear D. Trimming took off 7 bases at V and 1 base at J, with 7 bases between the two ends. The CDR3 runs 12 residues. Germline V gives CDR1 MDHEN, CDR2 SYDVKM. CDR3 region: CASTLGNTEAFF. As DNA, the CDR3 is TGTGCCAGCACATTGGGGAACACTGAAGCTTTCTTT.

The chain couples TRBV6-1 to TRBJ2-7; the match to TRBD2 covers 7 bases. Germline CDR1 MNHNS, CDR2 SASEGT. The CDR3 runs 15 residues. The V gene end was trimmed by 6 bases and the J gene end by 3 bases; junction bases not matched to a gene: 11. In DNA, the CDR3 is TGTGCCAGCAGCGAGACCGGGACTATGTTCTACGAGCAGTACTTC. Translated: CASSETGTMFYEQYF.

The chain employs TRBV25-1 and TRBJ1-2; D is perhaps TRBD1 (6 bases). Germline V gene data show CDR1 as MGHDK and CDR2 as SYGVNS. Trimming stripped 2 bases from V and 4 bases from J, with 8 bases between. This CDR3 has 13 amino acids. CDR3 nucleotide sequence: TGTGCCAGCAGTGAAAGCAGGGGCTATGGCTACACCTTC. Its protein is CASSESRGYGYTF.

V usage is TRBV5-5 and J usage is TRBJ1-3, with a possible D match to TRBD1 (6 bases). Germline V lookup: CDR1 SGHKS, CDR2 YYEKEE (reference sequence). This CDR3 has 16 residues. V was cut by 5 bases and J by 2 bases, with 17 bases left in between. The CDR3 coding sequence is TGTGCCAGCAGATTAGGGGCAGGGGCTACTGGAAACACCATATATTTT. It is translated as CASRLGAGATGNTIYF. Based on the CDR3 plus reference TRBV5-5 and TRBJ1-3, the full variable domain is DAGVTQSPTHLIKTRGQQVTLRCSPISGHKSVSWYQQVLGQGPQFIFQYYEKEERGRGNFPDRFSARQFPNYSSELNVNALLLGDSALYLCASRLGAGATGNTIYFGEGSWLTVV.

V is TRBV5-1 and J is TRBJ2-6; TRBD1 might be the D (6 bases). The V end lost 3 bases, the J end lost 0 bases, and 16 bases lay between the germline ends. Germline V lookup: CDR1 SGHRS, CDR2 YFSETQ. The CDR3 totals 18 residues. CDR3: CASSSPGQTPSGANVLTF. Here the CDR3 DNA reads TGCGCCAGCAGCTCCCCGGGACAAACCCCCTCTGGGGCCAACGTCCTGACTTTC.

The CDR3 nucleotides read TGCGCCAGCAGCTTGGAGGGACAGGGAATGAACACTGAAGCTTTCTTT. Translating gives CASSLEGQGMNTEAFF. V usage is TRBV5-1 and J usage is TRBJ1-1; 9 bases are a match to TRBD1. The CDR3 runs to 16 residues. The V segment lost 0 bases and the J segment 0 bases; nucleotides outside the gene matches: 3. Germline V CDR1 and CDR2: SGHRS, YFSETQ.

The V gene is TRBV6-6, the J gene TRBJ2-2, with 10 bases aligning to TRBD2. There are 15 residues in the CDR3. V was clipped by 2 bases and J by 6 bases; unmatched bases: 3. Germline loops: CDR1 MNHNY, CDR2 SVGAGI (reference sequence). CDR3 residues: CASSYSLAGAGELFF. DNA for the CDR3: TGTGCCAGCAGTTACAGTCTAGCGGGAGCCGGGGAGCTGTTTTTT.

The chain recombines TRBV5-1 with TRBJ2-3, with 7 bases fitting TRBD2. Germline CDR1 SGHRS, CDR2 YFSETQ. The CDR3 has 14 amino acids. V dropped 1 base and J dropped 2; count of bases not matched to a gene: 1. CDR3 bases: TGCGCCAGCAGCTTGCGGGAGGTCACAGATACGCAGTATTTT. Encoded protein: CASSLREVTDTQYF.

This clone was detected once. The J gene is TRBJ2-4, the V gene TRBV9; D not certain. The CDR3 contains 17 residues. The V gene's germline CDR1 is SGDLS and CDR2 YYNGEE. Trimming stripped 1 base from V and 3 bases from J, with 17 bases between. The CDR3 loop reads CASSVSPNLINKNIQYF. CDR3 coding DNA: TGTGCCAGCAGCGTAAGTCCTAATTTAATCAACAAAAACATTCAGTACTTC.

The chain joins TRBV28 to TRBJ2-5, with 10 bases that match TRBD2. The end of the DNA is better explained by TRBJ2-7, so the J call may be wrong. This CDR3 has 16 residues. The germline CDR1 and CDR2 sequences are MDHEN and SYDVKM. The CDR3 sequence is CASSLPLAGADYEQYF. CDR3 DNA sequence: TGTGCCAGCAGTTTACCCCTAGCGGGAGCTGACTACGAGCAGTACTTC.

The chain is built from TRBV14 and TRBJ2-3; a weak D match, TRBD1 (6 bases). The CDR3 has 17 amino acids. V gave up 3 bases and J gave up 4 bases, with 20 bases separating them. Germline CDR1 and CDR2: SGHDN and FVKESK. DNA for the CDR3: TGTGCCAGCAGCCATTTCCCCAGACAGGAGATACCAGATACGCAGTATTTT. As protein: CASSHFPRQEIPDTQYF.

CDR3 sequence reads: CASSYQGAYGYTF. CDR3 bases: TGTGCCAGCAGTTATCAAGGAGCCTATGGCTACACCTTC. The chain recombines TRBV6-5 with TRBJ1-2; the D is unclear. V lost 3 bases to trimming and J lost 4 bases, with 9 bases between them. This CDR3 has 13 residues. Germline CDR1 reads MNHEY; CDR2 reads SVGAGI.